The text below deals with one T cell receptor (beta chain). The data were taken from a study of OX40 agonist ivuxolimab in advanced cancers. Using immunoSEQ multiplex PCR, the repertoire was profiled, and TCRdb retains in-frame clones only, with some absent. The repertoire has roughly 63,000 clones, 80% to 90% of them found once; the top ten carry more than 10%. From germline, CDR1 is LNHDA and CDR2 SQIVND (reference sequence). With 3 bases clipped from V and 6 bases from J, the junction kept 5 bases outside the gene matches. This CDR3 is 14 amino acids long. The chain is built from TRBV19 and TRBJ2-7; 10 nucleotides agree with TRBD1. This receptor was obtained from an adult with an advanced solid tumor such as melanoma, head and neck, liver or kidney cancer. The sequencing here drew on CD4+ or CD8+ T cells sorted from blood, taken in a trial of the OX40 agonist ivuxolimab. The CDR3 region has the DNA TGTGCCAGTAGTATCCGACAGGGGGCGGTCGAGCAGTACTTC. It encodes CASSIRQGAVEQYF.